This TCR beta chain was identified in a study of cytotoxic CD8 clonotypes in ibrutinib-treated CLL. Turning to the study itself: Once treatment had gone on for a median of 12 months, range 6 to 36, response samples were drawn. Productive templates averaged about 230,000 per sample, and productive rearrangements 90,000 to 100,000.

The source of roughly 1.9 micrograms of genomic DNA for TCR beta libraries was cryopreserved PBMCs. The CDR3 has 16 amino acids. The V gene's germline CDR1 is SGHDT and CDR2 YYEEEE. The ends lost 1 base at V and 7 bases at J; junction bases unmatched: 13. Worth noting for this clone: Its antigen remains unknown.

Findings of the study overall: In comparison with age-matched healthy donors, baseline clonality was higher and tracked circulating CD8+ T-cell counts.

Generated by immunoSEQ multiplex PCR, the TCRdb table keeps only in-frame clones and is missing some. This table holds tens of thousands of clones, roughly two thirds found once. The material was PBMCs, obtained at disease progression, from a patient treated with ibrutinib. The chain combines TRBV5-6 with TRBJ2-7, with 8 nucleotides matching TRBD2. This clonotype was obtained from a human donor with chronic lymphocytic leukemia. In DNA form, the CDR3 reads TGTGCCAGCAGCTTGCCCGAGCGGGGGCCCCTTCAGGAGCAGTACTTC. It is translated as CASSLPERGPLQEQYF.